The rows below give T cell receptor beta chains drawn from one sample of a study of blood T cell repertoires in COVID-19. Sequencing used immunoSEQ multiplex PCR; TCRdb keeps in-frame clones, though not all of them. This repertoire shows fewer than 200,000 clones, more than 80% found once; its top ten account for less than 9%. Sample: peripheral blood. The receptor set was obtained from a woman in her fifties or sixties with acute or convalescent COVID-19. Each CDR3 is given without its conserved first and last residue. A D gene is named only where the DNA matches it firmly. Size is omitted from some rows. Given values are once, few, many or a class for expanded clones.

D gene	clone size	V gene	CDR3 protein
.	.	TRBV16	ASSQSGTGTYGYT
TRBD2	once	TRBV7-9	ASSSSGRGAKNIQY
.	.	TRBV2	ASSEISSQPQH
TRBD2	.	TRBV3-1/TRBV3-2	ASSQAASGNTGELF
TRBD1	.	TRBV7-6	ASSSDRAYT
TRBD1	few	TRBV5-8	ASSLGQGGYQETQY
.	.	TRBV6-5	ASREANKHTDTQY
TRBD1	.	TRBV6-6	ASSYTGTGVEQF
.	.	TRBV30	AWSLGGTNYGYT
.	.	TRBV10-3	AISPALGGTDTQY
TRBD2	.	TRBV7-3	ASSLMGLAGDEQF
.	.	TRBV11-2	ASLGQSGGELF
.	.	TRBV28	ASSLATGFYEQY
.	.	TRBV27	ASSHTLRRGTQY
TRBD2	.	TRBV7-8	ASSSFPPSSGRVETQY
TRBD1	.	TRBV6-5	ASSTGQGLGGYT
.	.	TRBV19	ASTRGAAGQPQH
.	.	TRBV27	ASSLGPAIGGYT
TRBD2	.	TRBV5-1	ASSLTSGSTDTQY
.	.	TRBV7-9	ASSLQGAGSGELF
.	.	TRBV10-2	ASSDRAGELF
TRBD1	.	TRBV5-1	ASSLGQGAEAF
.	.	TRBV19	ASSGRTENSPLH
.	.	TRBV3-1/TRBV3-2	ASSQELNQPQH
.	.	TRBV6-6	ASSSPGYGYT
.	.	TRBV13	ASSSVSTDTQY
.	.	TRBV3-1/TRBV3-2	ASSQAGALHEQF
.	.	TRBV28	ASSSPGTSAYNEQF
TRBD1	.	TRBV6-5	ASRDRQGKNTEAF
.	.	TRBV24-1	ATSAGGNQPQH
.	.	TRBV6-5	ASSYVVGANYGYT
.	.	TRBV29-1	SGLEGEAF
TRBD1	few	TRBV24-1	ATSDLRDGTDLSNQPQH
TRBD2	.	TRBV5-1	ASSSGTSGYQETQY
.	.	TRBV15	ATSRDAGVNEKLF
.	.	TRBV7-9	ASSLAGRNTEAF
.	.	TRBV7-2	ASRQAGGNTEAF
TRBD1	.	TRBV19	ASSGTGLNQPQH
TRBD2	.	TRBV27	ASSPSFAGVENEQY
TRBD2	.	TRBV7-9	ASSFQRGRSETQY
TRBD1	.	TRBV19	ASSTGTGRTTGELF
.	.	TRBV11-2	ASSFSGRVSPLH
TRBD1	.	TRBV2	ASSGTGGGTEAF
.	.	TRBV27	ASSFGQTNQPQH
TRBD2	.	TRBV5-1	ASGLAGGSYNEQF
TRBD1	.	TRBV4-1	ASSLRGQGAGTEAF
.	.	TRBV18	ASSPPLREGYT
TRBD1	.	TRBV24-1	ATSDPGGTRGYT
.	.	TRBV16	ASSLRGTLKH
.	once	TRBV28	ASRDSSYGYT
TRBD1	.	TRBV10-3	ASQGQGASDYGYT
.	.	TRBV30	AWSVFSGGTGNTIY
.	once	TRBV21-1	ASSRHETGRMGNEQF
.	once	TRBV5-1	ASSWTANTEAF